One and the same sample provided the 10 T cell receptor beta chains below, sequenced in a study of Graves' ophthalmopathy and Graves' hyperthyroidism. RNA transcripts provided the template for amplifying TCR beta CDR3 regions. HTBI primers primed a first-round RT-PCR, and a second-round multiplex PCR followed. One entry per CDR3 protein results from TCRdb running MiXCR on the multiplex PCR reads. This table has 740,000 or so distinct CDR3 sequences, 40% appearing once. Sequencing was performed on peripheral blood. The origin of the receptors is an adult man with Graves' ophthalmopathy.

On this clonotype itself: Given a much more abundant clone one base away, this may be a read error. The rearrangement uses TRBV20-1 and TRBJ1-2; D unresolved. The CDR3 has 13 amino acids. Germline assignment: CDR1 DFQATT and CDR2 SNEGSKA (reference sequence). CDR3: CSPRDPSRYGYTF. CDR3 sequence (DNA): TGCAGTCCTAGAGATCCCAGCAGATATGGCTACACCTTC.

The V and J genes are TRBV6-5 and TRBJ2-5; D might be TRBD1 (6 bases). The CDR3 contains 14 residues. V lost 2 bases and J lost 5, with 12 bases in between. In germline, CDR1 is MNHEY, CDR2 SVGAGI. The CDR3 DNA reads TGTGCCAGCAGTTACACCCAGGGGCTGGAGACCCAGTACTTC. Residues: CASSYTQGLETQYF.

Points on this clonotype: At one end the junction does not follow the germline gene, possibly because of a read error. This rearrangement joins TRBV7-7 to TRBJ2-7; 12 nucleotides match TRBD1. Germline V gene sequence: CDR1 SSHAT, CDR2 FNYEAQ (reference sequence). The CDR3 extends over 17 amino acids. CDR3 DNA: TGTGTCAGCAGCTTAGAGGGGACAGGGGGCGCAACCTACGAGCAGTACTTC. Encoded protein: CVSSLEGTGGATYEQYF.

The J gene is TRBJ2-6, the V gene TRBV7-9; either TRBD1 or TRBD2 may supply D (5 bases each). The CDR3 is 16 residues long. The germline CDR1 and CDR2 sequences are SEHNR and FQNEAQ (reference sequence). Trimming took off 8 bases at V and 0 bases at J, with 14 bases between the two ends. The DNA of the CDR3 is TGTGCCAGCCGGGGCACGAGGTACTCTGGGGCCAACGTCCTGACTTTC. Its protein is CASRGTRYSGANVLTF.

The chain is built from TRBV7-2 and TRBJ2-7; 7 positions match TRBD1. CDR3 length: 14 residues. Germline-derived CDR1 and CDR2 are SGHTA and FQGNSA. V lost 5 bases, J lost 5 bases, and 9 bases stayed unmatched. In DNA, the CDR3 is TGTGCCAGCAGCCCGGGACAGAGTGGCGACGAGCAGTACTTC. Translation: CASSPGQSGDEQYF. Variable domain in full (rest from reference TRBV7-2 and TRBJ2-7): GAGVSQSPSNKVTEKGKDVELRCDPISGHTALYWYRQSLGQGLEFLIYFQGNSAPDKSGLPSDRFSAERTGGSVSTLTIQRTQQEDSAVYLCASSPGQSGDEQYFGPGTRLTVT.

Note on this clonotype: A much larger clonotype is one base distant, so this may be a read error. The chain couples TRBV25-1 to TRBJ2-2; 10 bases fit TRBD1. In germline, CDR1 is MGHDK, CDR2 SYGVNS. This CDR3 has 15 amino acids. The CDR3 DNA is TGTGCCAGCAGCCGGGACAGGGGATTCACCGGGGAGCCGTTTTTT. It codes for CASSRDRGFTGEPFF. The complete variable domain, with remaining parts taken from reference TRBV25-1 and TRBJ2-2, reads EADIYQTPRYLVIGTGKKITLECSQTMGHDKMYWYQQDPGMELHLIHYSYGVNSTEKGDLSSESTVSRIRTEHFPLTLESARPSHTSQYLCASSRDRGFTGEPFFGEGSRLTVL.

This clonotype turned up a few times. The chain combines TRBV7-3 with TRBJ2-5, with 7 bases aligning to TRBD2. This CDR3 region has 11 residues. Germline V CDR1 and CDR2: SGHTA, FQGTGA. V lost 4 bases, J lost 7 bases, and 0 bases stayed unmatched. The CDR3 sequence is CASSSGGTQYF. CDR3 DNA: TGTGCCAGCAGCTCGGGGGGGACCCAGTACTTC.

The chain employs TRBV10-2 and TRBJ1-2; 9 positions match TRBD1. This CDR3 contains 15 residues. Germline CDR1 is WSHSY and CDR2 is SAAADI. V lost 8 bases, J lost 7 bases, and 14 bases stayed unmatched. CDR3 bases: TGCGCCAGCTGGGAAGGACAGGGGATTGGATCTGGCTACACCTTC. It is translated as CASWEGQGIGSGYTF.

A note on this clonotype: A much larger clonotype is one base distant, so this may be a read error. This chain uses TRBV2 with TRBJ2-7; D is ambiguous. The CDR3 loop spans 12 amino acids. The V gene's germline CDR1 is SNHLY and CDR2 FYNNEI. The germline V and J ends were trimmed by 5 bases and 7 bases, with 12 bases remaining between them. In nucleotides, the CDR3 is TGTGCCAGCAGTTCTGTCCAGGAAGAGCAGTACTTC. This sequence encodes CASSSVQEEQYF.

This clonotype was detected ten times or more. CDR3 region: CASSPGRGPRGYTF. CDR3 coding DNA: TGTGCCAGCAGCCCTGGTAGGGGGCCTCGCGGCTACACCTTC. The genes are TRBV9 and TRBJ1-2; 7 nucleotides match TRBD1. The CDR3 spans 14 residues. In germline, CDR1 is SGDLS, CDR2 YYNGEE. Losses at the gene ends were 4 bases for V and 8 bases for J; bases not matched to a gene: 11.